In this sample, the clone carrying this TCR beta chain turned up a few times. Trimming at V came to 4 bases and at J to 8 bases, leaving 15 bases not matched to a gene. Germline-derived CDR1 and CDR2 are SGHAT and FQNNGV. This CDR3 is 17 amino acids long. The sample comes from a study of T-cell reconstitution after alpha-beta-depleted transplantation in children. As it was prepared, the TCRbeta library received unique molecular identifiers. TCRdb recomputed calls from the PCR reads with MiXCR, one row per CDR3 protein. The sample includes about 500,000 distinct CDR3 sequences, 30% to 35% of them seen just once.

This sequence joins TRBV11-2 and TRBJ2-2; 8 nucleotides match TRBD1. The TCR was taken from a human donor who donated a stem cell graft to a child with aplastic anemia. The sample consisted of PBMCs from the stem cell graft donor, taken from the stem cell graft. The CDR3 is CASSSSVTGVSRGELFF. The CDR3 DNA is TGTGCCAGCAGCTCCAGCGTGACAGGGGTGTCGCGTGGGGAGCTGTTTTTT.